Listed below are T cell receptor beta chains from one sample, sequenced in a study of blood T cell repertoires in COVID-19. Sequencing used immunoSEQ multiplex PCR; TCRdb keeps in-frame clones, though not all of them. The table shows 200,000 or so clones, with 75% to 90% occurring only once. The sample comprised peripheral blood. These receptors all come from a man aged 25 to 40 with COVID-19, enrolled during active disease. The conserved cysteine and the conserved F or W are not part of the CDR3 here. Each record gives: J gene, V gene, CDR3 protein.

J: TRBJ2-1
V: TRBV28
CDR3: ASSLSMTGSEF

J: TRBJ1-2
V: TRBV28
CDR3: ASRLSGRRAHGYT

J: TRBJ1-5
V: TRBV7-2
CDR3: ASSRDRGVNQPQH

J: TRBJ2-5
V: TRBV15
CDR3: ATSRGIRDRGEETQY

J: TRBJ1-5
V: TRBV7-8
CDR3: ASSLTRGLRQPQH

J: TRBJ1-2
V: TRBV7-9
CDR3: ASSLGGQPNYGYT

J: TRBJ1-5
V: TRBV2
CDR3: ASRADGLNAQPQH

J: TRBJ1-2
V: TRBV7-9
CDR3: ASSFSNYGYT

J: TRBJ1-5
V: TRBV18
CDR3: ASSPLGAGNQPQH

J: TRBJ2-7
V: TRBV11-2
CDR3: ASSSRDREVYEQY

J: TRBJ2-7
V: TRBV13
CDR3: ASSLITRVEQY

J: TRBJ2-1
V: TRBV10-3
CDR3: AIKGSTYYNEQF

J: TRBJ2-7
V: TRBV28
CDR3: ASMGLAGRIYSYEQY

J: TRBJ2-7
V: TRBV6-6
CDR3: ASSPPGVGYEQY

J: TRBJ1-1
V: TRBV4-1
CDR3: ASSQTGFPTEAF

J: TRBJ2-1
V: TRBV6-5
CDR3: ASSSFLAESYNEQF

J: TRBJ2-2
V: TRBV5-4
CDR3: ASSTSGGHTGELF

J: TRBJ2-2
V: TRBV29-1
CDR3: SVEPPGLEGTGELF

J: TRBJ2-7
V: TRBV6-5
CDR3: ASSYSDRGAAYEQY

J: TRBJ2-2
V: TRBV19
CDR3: ASSLQGVGTGELF

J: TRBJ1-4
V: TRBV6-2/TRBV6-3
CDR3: ASSSRDRAHEKLF

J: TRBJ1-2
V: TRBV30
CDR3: AWSVLAPGRGGYT

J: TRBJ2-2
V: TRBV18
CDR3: ASSPRTVYTGELF

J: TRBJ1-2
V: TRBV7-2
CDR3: ASREGLTGLYGYT

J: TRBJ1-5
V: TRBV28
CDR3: ASSLMPSYNQPQH

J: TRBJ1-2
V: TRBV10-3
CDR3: AIRAGGRNYGYT

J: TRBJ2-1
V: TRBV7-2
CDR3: ASTLQGMKDSEQF